Below are 16 T cell receptor beta chains sequenced from a single sample in a study of patients and donors after allogeneic stem cell transplantation. TCRdb processed the RT-PCR reads anew with MiXCR; each CDR3 protein has one entry. The sample has 800,000 to 1,000,000 distinct CDR3 sequences, more than 15% seen once. Material: blood, either unsorted or a sorted T cell fraction (not recorded which). The source is a human donor who was either an allogeneic HSCT recipient or a stem cell or donor lymphocyte infusion donor (not recorded which). It is not recorded whose cells these are; they may come from a transplant donor.

The chain has TRBV11-2 and TRBJ2-6; TRBD2 might be the D (6 bases). Germline CDR1 SGHAT, CDR2 FQNNGV. The CDR3 has 18 residues. Deletions cut 8 bases from V and 2 bases from J, with 22 bases between. The CDR3: CASGAGWGGEAGANVLTF. For the CDR3, the DNA is TGTGCCAGCGGGGCGGGATGGGGTGGTGAGGCTGGGGCCAACGTCCTGACTTTC.

J is TRBJ1-2 and V is TRBV6-2 or TRBV6-3; D is possibly TRBD1 (5 bases). The CDR3 totals 13 residues. Germline assignment: CDR1 MNHEY and CDR2 SVGEGT. Trimming took off 6 bases at V and 8 bases at J, with 16 bases between the two ends. This CDR3 reads CASSSDSVRGYTF. DNA for the CDR3: TGTGCCAGCAGCTCCGACAGTGTGCGCGGCTACACCTTC.

V gene TRBV11-2 combines with J gene TRBJ2-5; possible D gene TRBD2, 6 bases. Trimming removed 1 base from V and 4 bases from J, with 10 bases in between. Germline-derived CDR1 and CDR2 are SGHAT and FQNNGV. The CDR3 has 14 residues. CDR3 sequence: CASSLVGSPETQYF. The CDR3 nucleotides read TGTGCCAGCAGCTTAGTCGGGAGCCCAGAGACCCAGTACTTC.

The chain employs TRBV2 and TRBJ2-2; D may be TRBD1 (6 bases). V was cut by 3 bases and J by 7 bases, with 12 bases left in between. Germline values: CDR1 SNHLY, CDR2 FYNNEI. The CDR3 length is 14 residues. The CDR3 bases are TGTGCCAGCAGTGAGGTGAAGGGACACGGGGAGCTGTTTTTT. This gives the protein CASSEVKGHGELFF. Based on the CDR3 plus reference TRBV2 and TRBJ2-2, the full variable domain is EPEVTQTPSHQVTQMGQEVILRCVPISNHLYFYWYRQILGQKVEFLVSFYNNEISEKSEIFDDQFSVERPDGSNFTLKIRSTKLEDSAMYFCASSEVKGHGELFFGEGSRLTVL.

This clonotype has more than one count but fewer than ten. The chain combines TRBV6-1 with TRBJ1-2; 7 positions agree with TRBD1. The CDR3 is 14 residues long. Germline CDR1 is MNHNS and CDR2 is SASEGT. J was trimmed by 0 bases and V by 7 bases; bases with no gene match: 5. The CDR3 here is CASTGDSSNYGYTF. CDR3 in DNA: TGTGCCAGCACCGGGGACAGTTCTAACTATGGCTACACCTTC.

This clonotype was detected a few times. The rearrangement joins TRBV2 to TRBJ2-5, with D tentatively TRBD1 (6 bases). Trimming took off 8 bases at V and 5 bases at J, with 15 bases between the two ends. This CDR3 has 13 amino acids. Germline V CDR1 and CDR2: SNHLY, FYNNEI. The CDR3, as DNA: TGTGCCAGCCCGATTGGGGGCGTGGAGACCCAGTACTTC. Translated: CASPIGGVETQYF.

This clonotype has a count of ten or more. The genes are TRBV12-3 or TRBV12-4 and TRBJ2-3; D is unresolved. V was trimmed by 6 bases and J by 4 bases, leaving 17 bases between them. The CDR3 contains 15 residues. CDR3 protein: CASRPTAHTADTQYF. DNA of the CDR3: TGTGCCAGCAGACCCACAGCCCATACGGCAGATACGCAGTATTTT.

In this sample, this clonotype turned up a few times. The CDR3 loop is CASGMGGGSGPQYF. In DNA, the CDR3 is TGTGCTAGTGGAATGGGGGGGGGCAGCGGTCCCCAGTACTTC. The genes are TRBV12-5 and TRBJ2-5, with D possibly matching TRBD2 (7 bases). Trimming cost V 6 bases and J 9 bases, with 20 bases left between them. The germline CDR1 and CDR2 sequences are LGHNT and FRNRAP. The CDR3 covers 14 residues.

A few counts support this clonotype. V and J are TRBV6-1 and TRBJ2-7, with a weak D call TRBD1 (5 bases). The CDR3 is 14 residues long. The V and J ends lost 5 bases and 0 bases respectively, with 11 bases between them. Looked up from germline, CDR1 is MNHNS and CDR2 is SASEGT. CDR3 protein: CASSPQGISYEQYF. The DNA of the CDR3 is TGTGCCAGCAGTCCGCAGGGAATCTCCTACGAGCAGTACTTC.

The genes are TRBV12-3 or TRBV12-4 and TRBJ2-1, with a weak D call TRBD2 (6 bases). The germline V and J ends were trimmed by 5 bases and 4 bases, with 12 bases remaining between them. The CDR3 consists of 14 residues. The CDR3 bases are TGTGCCAGCAGTCCGGGACTGTTATACAATGAGCAGTTCTTC. This codes for CASSPGLLYNEQFF.

This clonotype occurred a few times. This chain joins TRBV10-3 and TRBJ2-2, with unresolved D. CDR1 ENHRY and CDR2 SYGVKD come from the germline V gene. V lost 2 bases, J lost 0 bases, and 13 bases lay in between. The CDR3 is 17 amino acids. The CDR3 here is CAISERNLGPNTGELFF. DNA of the CDR3: TGTGCCATCAGTGAGCGGAATCTAGGACCGAACACCGGGGAGCTGTTTTTT.

This clonotype appeared many times. Sequence at one end of the junction differs from germline and may be a read error. V usage is TRBV4-3 and J usage is TRBJ1-5, with 7 bases that match TRBD1. This CDR3 region has 14 residues. Germline values: CDR1 LGHNA, CDR2 YSLEER. The CDR3 loop is CASSQGQGNQPQHF. Written as DNA, the CDR3 is TGTGCCAGCAGCCAAGGACAGGGCAATCAGCCCCAGCATTTT.

The V gene is TRBV28, the J gene TRBJ2-7, with TRBD1 identical over 11 bases. V was clipped by 7 bases and J by 4 bases; unmatched bases: 9. This CDR3 spans 15 amino acids. Looked up from germline, CDR1 is MDHEN and CDR2 is SYDVKM. The CDR3 protein is CASTLVGTGGYEQYF. The CDR3 bases are TGTGCCAGCACCTTGGTAGGGACAGGGGGGTACGAGCAGTACTTC.

This sequence joins TRBV4-2 and TRBJ2-3, with D possibly being TRBD1 (6 bases). With 2 bases removed from V and 1 base from J, the gap between germline ends came to 13 bases. This CDR3 contains 16 residues. Germline lookup yields CDR1 LGHNA and CDR2 YNFKEQ. The CDR3 sequence is CASSQQSGARTDTQYF. The CDR3 bases are TGTGCCAGCAGCCAACAATCAGGGGCGCGCACAGATACGCAGTATTTT.

This clonotype showed up just a few times. At one end the junction does not follow the germline gene, possibly because of a read error. The chain carries TRBV6-6 and TRBJ1-6; weak D call: TRBD1 (6 bases). The CDR3 has 11 residues. CDR1 is MNHNY and CDR2 is SVGAGI in the germline V gene (reference sequence). The CDR3 is CASSPNRELNF. The CDR3 DNA reads TGTGCCAGCAGTCCCAACAGGGAGTTGAACTTT.

This clonotype has just a few counts. Here the CDR3 reads CAWSKVAKNIQYF. The CDR3 nucleotides read TGTGCCTGGAGTAAGGTCGCCAAAAACATTCAGTACTTC. The chain combines TRBV30 with TRBJ2-4, with unresolved D. Germline lookup yields CDR1 GTSNPN and CDR2 SVGIG (reference sequence). This CDR3 comprises 13 residues. V dropped 2 bases and J dropped 1 base, with 6 bases sitting between them.